This T cell receptor beta chain was identified in a study of shared clonotypes between healthy human individuals. TCRdb's copy holds only in-frame clones and misses some; the assay was immunoSEQ multiplex PCR. The sample contains about 2.4 million clones, 93% of which appear only once. The table lists this clone with a count of one. V dropped 5 bases and J dropped 6 bases, with 16 bases sitting between them. This CDR3 has 14 amino acids. Germline CDR1 is SGHTA and CDR2 is FQGTGA. The sample taken for sequencing was naive CD4+ T cells from PBMCs. Indicated subset: CD45RA+ positively selected. The rearrangement links TRBV7-3 to TRBJ1-1; D possibly corresponds to TRBD1 (5 bases). This TCR derives from a man aged 18 to 30 in good health. Some clones in this sample may be carry-over from other donors' samples. The DNA of the CDR3 is TGTGCCAGCAGCACCACGGGGACGGACCCTGAAGCTTTCTTT. Its protein is CASSTTGTDPEAFF.